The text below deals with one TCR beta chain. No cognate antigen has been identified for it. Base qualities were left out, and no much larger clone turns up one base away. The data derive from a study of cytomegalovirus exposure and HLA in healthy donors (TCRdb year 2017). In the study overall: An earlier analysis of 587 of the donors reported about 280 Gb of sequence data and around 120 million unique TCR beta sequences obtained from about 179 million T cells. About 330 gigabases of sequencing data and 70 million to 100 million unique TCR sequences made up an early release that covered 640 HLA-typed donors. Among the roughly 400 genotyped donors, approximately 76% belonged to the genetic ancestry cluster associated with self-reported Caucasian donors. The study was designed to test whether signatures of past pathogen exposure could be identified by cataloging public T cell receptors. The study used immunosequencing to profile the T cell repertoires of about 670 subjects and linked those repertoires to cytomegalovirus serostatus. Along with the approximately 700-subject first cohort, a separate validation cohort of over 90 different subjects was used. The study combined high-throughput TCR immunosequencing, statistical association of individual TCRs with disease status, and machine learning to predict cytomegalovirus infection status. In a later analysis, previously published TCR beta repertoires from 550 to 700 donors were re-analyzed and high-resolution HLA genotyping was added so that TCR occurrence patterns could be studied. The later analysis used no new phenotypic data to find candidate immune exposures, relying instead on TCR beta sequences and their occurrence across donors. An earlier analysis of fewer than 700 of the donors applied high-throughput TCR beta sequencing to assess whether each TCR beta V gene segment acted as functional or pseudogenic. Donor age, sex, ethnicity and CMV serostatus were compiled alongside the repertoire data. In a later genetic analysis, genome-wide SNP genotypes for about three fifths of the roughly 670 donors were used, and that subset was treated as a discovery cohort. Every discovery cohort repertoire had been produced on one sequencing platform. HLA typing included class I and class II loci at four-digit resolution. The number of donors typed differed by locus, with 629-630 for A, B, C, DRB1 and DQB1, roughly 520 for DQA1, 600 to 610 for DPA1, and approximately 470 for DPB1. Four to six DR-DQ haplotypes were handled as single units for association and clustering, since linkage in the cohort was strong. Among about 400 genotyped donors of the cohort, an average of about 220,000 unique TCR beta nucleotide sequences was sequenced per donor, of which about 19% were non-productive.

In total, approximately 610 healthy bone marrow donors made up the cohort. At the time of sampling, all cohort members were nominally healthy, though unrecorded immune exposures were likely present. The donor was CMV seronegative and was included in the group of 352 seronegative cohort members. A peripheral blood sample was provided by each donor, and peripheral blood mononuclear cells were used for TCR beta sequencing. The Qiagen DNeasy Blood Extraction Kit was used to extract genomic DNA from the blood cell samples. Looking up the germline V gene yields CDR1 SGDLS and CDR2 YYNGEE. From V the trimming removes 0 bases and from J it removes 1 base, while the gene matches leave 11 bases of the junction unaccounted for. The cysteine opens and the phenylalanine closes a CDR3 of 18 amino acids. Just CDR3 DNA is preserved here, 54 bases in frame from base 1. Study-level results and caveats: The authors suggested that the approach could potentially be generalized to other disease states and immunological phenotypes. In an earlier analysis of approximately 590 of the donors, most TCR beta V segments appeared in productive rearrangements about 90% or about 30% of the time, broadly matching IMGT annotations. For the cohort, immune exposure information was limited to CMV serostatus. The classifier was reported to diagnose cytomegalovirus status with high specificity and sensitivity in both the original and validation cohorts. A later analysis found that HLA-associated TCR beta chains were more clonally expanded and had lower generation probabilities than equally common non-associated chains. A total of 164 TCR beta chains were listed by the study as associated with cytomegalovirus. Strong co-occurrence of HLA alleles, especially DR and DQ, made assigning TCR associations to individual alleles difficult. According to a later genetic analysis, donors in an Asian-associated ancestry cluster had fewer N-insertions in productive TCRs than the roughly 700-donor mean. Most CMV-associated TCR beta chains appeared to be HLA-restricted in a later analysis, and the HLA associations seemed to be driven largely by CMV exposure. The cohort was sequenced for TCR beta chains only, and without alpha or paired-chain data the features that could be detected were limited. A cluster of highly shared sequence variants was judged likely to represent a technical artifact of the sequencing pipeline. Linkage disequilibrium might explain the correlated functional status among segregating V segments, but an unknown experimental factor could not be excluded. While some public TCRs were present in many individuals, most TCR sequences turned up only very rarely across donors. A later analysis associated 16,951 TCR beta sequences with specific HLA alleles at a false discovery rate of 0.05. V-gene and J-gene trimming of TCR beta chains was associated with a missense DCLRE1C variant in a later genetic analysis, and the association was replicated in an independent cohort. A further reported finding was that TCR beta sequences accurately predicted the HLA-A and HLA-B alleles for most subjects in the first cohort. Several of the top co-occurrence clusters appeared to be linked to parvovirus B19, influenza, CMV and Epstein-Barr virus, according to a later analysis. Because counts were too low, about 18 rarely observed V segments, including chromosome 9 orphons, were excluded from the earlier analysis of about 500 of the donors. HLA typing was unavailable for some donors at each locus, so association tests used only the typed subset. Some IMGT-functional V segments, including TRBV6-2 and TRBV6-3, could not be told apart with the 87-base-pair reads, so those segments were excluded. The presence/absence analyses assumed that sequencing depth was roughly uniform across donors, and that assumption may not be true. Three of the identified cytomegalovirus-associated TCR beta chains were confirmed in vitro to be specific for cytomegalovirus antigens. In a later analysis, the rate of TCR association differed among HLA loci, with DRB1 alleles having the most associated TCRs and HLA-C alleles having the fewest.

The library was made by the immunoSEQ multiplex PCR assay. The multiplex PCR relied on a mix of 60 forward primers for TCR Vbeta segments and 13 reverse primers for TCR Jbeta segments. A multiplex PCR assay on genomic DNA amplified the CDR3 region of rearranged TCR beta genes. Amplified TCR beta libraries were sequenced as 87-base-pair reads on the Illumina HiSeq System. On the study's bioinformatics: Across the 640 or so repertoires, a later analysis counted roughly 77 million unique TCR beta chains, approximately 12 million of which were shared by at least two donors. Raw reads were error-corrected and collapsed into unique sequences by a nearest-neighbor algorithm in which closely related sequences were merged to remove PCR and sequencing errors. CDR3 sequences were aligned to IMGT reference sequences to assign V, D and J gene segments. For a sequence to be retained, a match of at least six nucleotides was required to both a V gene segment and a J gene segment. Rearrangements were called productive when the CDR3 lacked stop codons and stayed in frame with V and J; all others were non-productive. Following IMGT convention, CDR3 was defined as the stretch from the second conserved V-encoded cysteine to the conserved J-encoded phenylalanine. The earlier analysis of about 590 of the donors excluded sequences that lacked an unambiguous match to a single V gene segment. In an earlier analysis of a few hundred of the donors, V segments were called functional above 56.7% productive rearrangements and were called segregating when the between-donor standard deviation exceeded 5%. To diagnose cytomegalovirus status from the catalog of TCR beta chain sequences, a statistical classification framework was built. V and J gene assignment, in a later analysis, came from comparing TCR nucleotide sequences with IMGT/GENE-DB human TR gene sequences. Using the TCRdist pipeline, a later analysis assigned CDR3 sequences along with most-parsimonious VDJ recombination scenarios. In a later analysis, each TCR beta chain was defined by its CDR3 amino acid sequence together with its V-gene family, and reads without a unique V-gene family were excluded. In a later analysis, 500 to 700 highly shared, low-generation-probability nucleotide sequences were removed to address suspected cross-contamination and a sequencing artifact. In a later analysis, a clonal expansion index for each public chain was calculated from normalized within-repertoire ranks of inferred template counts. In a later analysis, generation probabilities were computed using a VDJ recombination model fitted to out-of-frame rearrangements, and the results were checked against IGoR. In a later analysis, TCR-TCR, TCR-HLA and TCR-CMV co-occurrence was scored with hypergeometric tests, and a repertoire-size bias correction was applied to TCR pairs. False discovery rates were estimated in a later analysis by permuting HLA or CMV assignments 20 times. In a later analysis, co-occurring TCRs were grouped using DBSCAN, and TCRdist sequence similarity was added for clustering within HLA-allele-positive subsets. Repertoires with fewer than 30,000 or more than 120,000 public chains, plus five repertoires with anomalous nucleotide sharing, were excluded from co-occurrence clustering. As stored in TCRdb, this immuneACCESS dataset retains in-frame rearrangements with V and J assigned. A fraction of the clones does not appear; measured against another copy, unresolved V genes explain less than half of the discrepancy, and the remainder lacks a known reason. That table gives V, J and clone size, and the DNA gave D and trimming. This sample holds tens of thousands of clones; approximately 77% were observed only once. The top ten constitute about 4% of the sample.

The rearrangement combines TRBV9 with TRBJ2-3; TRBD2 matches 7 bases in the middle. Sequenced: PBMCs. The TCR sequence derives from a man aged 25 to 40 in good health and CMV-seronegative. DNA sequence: TGTGCCAGCAGCGTAGCTACTAGGTCTAGCGGCCGCACAGATACGCAGTATTTT. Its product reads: CASSVATRSSGRTDTQYF.